This passage covers 30 T cell receptor beta chains from one sample sequenced in a study of cytomegalovirus exposure and HLA in healthy donors. With 60 Vbeta and 13 Jbeta primers, the PCR was carried out. The method was immunoSEQ multiplex PCR; TCRdb's version includes in-frame clones alone and lacks a portion of them. Among about 120,000 clones listed, roughly 80% were seen once. Sequencing was carried out using PBMCs. These receptors originate from a female donor in good health and CMV-seropositive.

In its sample, this clone was seen once. Other nucleotide sequences in the sample specify the same CDR3. This chain links TRBV28 with TRBJ1-2; D remains unclear. Germline CDR1 and CDR2: MDHEN and SYDVKM. This CDR3 is 12 amino acids long. V was cut by 5 bases and J by 0 bases, with 4 bases left in between. The CDR3 DNA follows: TGTGCCAGCAGTCTAGCTAACTATGGCTACACCTTC. Translating gives CASSLANYGYTF.

The chain couples TRBV28 to TRBJ1-2, with a weak D call TRBD1 (5 bases). Germline loops: CDR1 MDHEN, CDR2 SYDVKM. The V end was cut by 1 base, the J end by 3 bases, with 18 bases between. This CDR3 has 17 residues. CDR3 nucleotides: TGTGCCAGCAGTTTATACTCGCTGGGGGGGTTATACTATGGCTACACCTTC. Translating gives CASSLYSLGGLYYGYTF.

The rearrangement joins TRBV7-2 to TRBJ1-1; TRBD1 agrees at 8 bases. This CDR3 region has 13 residues. V trimming: 3 bases; J trimming: 12 bases; junction bases outside the gene matches: 9. The germline V gene has CDR1 SGHTA and CDR2 FQGNSA. DNA for the CDR3: TGTGCCAGCAGCTTCGAACCAGGGGGCCTCCCTTTCTTT. It translates to CASSFEPGGLPFF.

This clone was seen only a few times. The chain combines TRBV19 with TRBJ1-1; no clear D gene. The CDR3 runs to 14 residues. V shed 3 bases and J shed 5 bases, with 13 bases lying between them. Per the germline V gene, CDR1 is LNHDA and CDR2 is SQIVND (reference sequence). CDR3: CASSILSTETEAFF. CDR3 coding DNA: TGTGCCAGTAGTATCCTCTCTACGGAGACTGAAGCTTTCTTT.

The genes are TRBV5-1 and TRBJ1-3; D might be TRBD1 (5 bases). The CDR3 is 15 residues long. Germline lookup yields CDR1 SGHRS and CDR2 YFSETQ. The V and J ends lost 3 bases and 0 bases respectively, with 10 bases between them. CDR3 bases: TGCGCCAGCAGCTCCCAGGGAAGCTCTGGAAACACCATATATTTT. It yields the protein CASSSQGSSGNTIYF. Full variable domain (missing parts from reference TRBV5-1 and TRBJ1-3): KAGVTQTPRYLIKTRGQQVTLSCSPISGHRSVSWYQQTPGQGLQFLFEYFSETQRNKGNFPGRFSGRQFSNSRSEMNVSTLELGDSALYLCASSSQGSSGNTIYFGEGSWLTVV.

The rearrangement links TRBV27 to TRBJ2-3; TRBD2 agrees at 8 bases. After removal of 5 bases from V and 1 base from J, the junction contained 11 bases not matched to a gene. This CDR3 spans 17 amino acids. Germline CDR1 and CDR2: MNHEY and SMNVEV (reference sequence). The chain's CDR3 is CASSRTRGGWGTDTQYF. The CDR3 DNA is TGTGCCAGCAGTAGGACCCGGGGGGGCTGGGGCACAGATACGCAGTATTTT.

The V and J genes are TRBV30 and TRBJ1-1; 8 bases are shared with TRBD1. The CDR3 runs 15 residues. V shed 7 bases and J 2 bases; nucleotides not matched to a gene: 12. The V gene's germline CDR1 is GTSNPN and CDR2 SVGIG (reference sequence). In nucleotides, the CDR3 is TGTGCCTACCAACGTCCCGGGACAGGAAACACTGAAGCTTTCTTT. Translating it yields CAYQRPGTGNTEAFF.

The chain has TRBV7-2 and TRBJ2-7, with 7 bases matching TRBD1. The CDR3 covers 15 residues. V shed 1 base, J shed 3 bases, and the junction held 6 bases outside the gene matches. The V gene's germline CDR1 is SGHTA and CDR2 FQGNSA. In DNA, the CDR3 is TGTGCCAGCAGCTTAGGACAGGGCTATCTCTACGAGCAGTACTTC. Its translation is CASSLGQGYLYEQYF.

This clone appeared a few times. V is TRBV28 and J is TRBJ1-1; the D is unclear. Germline assignment: CDR1 MDHEN and CDR2 SYDVKM. The CDR3 is 12 amino acids. V was clipped by 7 bases and J by 4 bases, with 10 bases between them. CDR3 in amino acids: CASTLYGTEAFF. The CDR3 DNA reads TGTGCCAGCACCCTGTACGGCACTGAAGCTTTCTTT.

The V gene is TRBV9, the J gene TRBJ1-3; no clear D gene. This CDR3 contains 14 residues. The V end was cut by 2 bases, the J end by 1 base, with 7 bases between. The germline gives CDR1 SGDLS, CDR2 YYNGEE. CDR3 nucleotide sequence: TGTGCCAGCAGCGTCGACTGGTCTGGAAACACCATATATTTT. Amino acids: CASSVDWSGNTIYF.

V and J are TRBV4-2 and TRBJ1-5; D ambiguous. Germline CDR1 is LGHNA and CDR2 is YNFKEQ. V gave up 2 bases and J gave up 5 bases, with 7 bases separating them. There are 13 residues in the CDR3. The CDR3 DNA sequence: TGTGCCAGCAGCCAACTACGTTATCAGCCCCAGCATTTT. Encoded protein: CASSQLRYQPQHF.

This sequence joins TRBV4-1 and TRBJ2-5; perhaps TRBD2 as D (5 bases). The CDR3 sequence is 15 residues long. Germline V gives CDR1 MGHRA, CDR2 YSYEKL. V dropped 0 bases and J dropped 5 bases, with 13 bases sitting between them. The CDR3 DNA sequence: TGCGCCAGCAGCCAAGACCCGTATAGGGAGGAGACCCAGTACTTC. This sequence encodes CASSQDPYREETQYF.

The rearrangement uses TRBV7-3 and TRBJ2-2; tentatively, D is TRBD1 (5 bases). This CDR3 region has 16 residues. The germline gives CDR1 SGHTA, CDR2 FQGTGA. Trimming took 5 bases from V and 1 from J, leaving 14 bases between them. CDR3 sequence (DNA): TGTGCCAGCAGCCAATTGCAGGGTGGGAACACCGGGGAGCTGTTTTTT. Encoded protein: CASSQLQGGNTGELFF.

This clone was observed a single time. The rearrangement uses TRBV6-1 and TRBJ1-1, with a weak D call TRBD1 (5 bases). V dropped 1 base and J dropped 2 bases, with 8 bases sitting between them. CDR3 length: 14 amino acids. Per germline, CDR1 MNHNS and CDR2 SASEGT. The CDR3 sequence is CASSEGGGNTEAFF. CDR3 DNA: TGTGCCAGCAGTGAAGGGGGGGGTAACACTGAAGCTTTCTTT.

V usage is TRBV7-2 and J usage is TRBJ2-7; D is uncertain. In germline, CDR1 is SGHTA, CDR2 FQGNSA. This CDR3 region has 11 residues. V lost 10 bases and J lost 3, with 10 bases in between. The CDR3 sequence: CATGEGYEQYF. The CDR3 region has the DNA TGTGCCACGGGTGAAGGCTACGAGCAGTACTTC.

The rearrangement joins TRBV28 to TRBJ2-3, with 8 bases that match TRBD2. CDR1 MDHEN and CDR2 SYDVKM come from the germline V gene. V dropped 6 bases and J dropped 3; count of bases not matched to a gene: 5. CDR3 length: 14 amino acids. Here the CDR3 reads CASSLSGVTDTQYF. CDR3 DNA sequence: TGTGCCAGCAGCCTTAGCGGGGTTACAGATACGCAGTATTTT.

The chain is built from TRBV7-9 and TRBJ2-1, with 9 bases aligning to TRBD2. J was trimmed by 0 bases and V by 1 base; bases with no gene match: 7. This CDR3 spans 18 amino acids. Germline V gene data show CDR1 as SEHNR and CDR2 as FQNEAQ (reference sequence). CDR3 DNA: TGTGCCAGCAGCTTAGGGCTAGCGGGGTCTAGCTCCTACAATGAGCAGTTCTTC. This translates into CASSLGLAGSSSYNEQFF.

The chain couples TRBV5-1 to TRBJ2-2, with a possible D match to TRBD2 (5 bases). Germline CDR1 SGHRS, CDR2 YFSETQ. The CDR3 loop spans 16 amino acids. Trimming pared 4 bases from V and 4 bases from J, leaving 17 bases between. The CDR3 DNA reads as TGCGCCAGCAGCCCAACGCGGGCCCGCGGCACCGGGGAGCTGTTTTTT. Protein sequence: CASSPTRARGTGELFF.

The rearrangement links TRBV30 to TRBJ1-4, with 9 nucleotides matching TRBD1. CDR3 length: 14 residues. Germline assignment: CDR1 GTSNPN and CDR2 SVGIG (reference sequence). V trimming: 0 bases; J trimming: 8 bases; junction bases outside the gene matches: 4. The CDR3 reads CAWSVQGTGEKLFF. The DNA of the CDR3 is TGTGCCTGGAGTGTTCAGGGGACAGGGGAAAAACTGTTTTTT. The full variable domain, completed using reference TRBV30 and TRBJ1-4, is SQTIHQWPATLVQPVGSPLSLECTVEGTSNPNLYWYRQAAGRGLQLLFYSVGIGQISSEVPQNLSASRPQDRQFILSSKKLLLSDSGFYLCAWSVQGTGEKLFFGSGTQLSVL.

The genes are TRBV6-6 and TRBJ2-7; tentative D call: TRBD2 (6 bases). Germline V gene lookup returns CDR1 MNHNY and CDR2 SVGAGI (reference sequence). The ends were cut back, 6 bases at V and 4 bases at J, with 13 bases in the middle. The CDR3 covers 13 residues. The CDR3, as DNA: TGTGCCAGCAGGGGGGGACCCGCATACGAGCAGTACTTC. This encodes CASRGGPAYEQYF.

The chain joins TRBV7-9 to TRBJ2-3; 12 positions agree with TRBD2. The CDR3 extends over 15 amino acids. The germline CDR1 and CDR2 sequences are SEHNR and FQNEAQ (reference sequence). With V trimmed by 8 bases and J by 5 bases, 8 bases remained unmatched. The CDR3 region is CASDLAGGYEDTQYF. Here the CDR3 DNA reads TGTGCCAGCGACCTAGCGGGGGGGTACGAAGATACGCAGTATTTT.

This clone occurred a few times. The gene calls are TRBV13 and TRBJ1-2; 8 nucleotides line up with TRBD1. This CDR3 has 14 amino acids. J lost 4 bases, V lost 5 bases, and 6 bases had no gene match. Germline-derived CDR1 and CDR2 are PRHDT and FYEKMQ (reference sequence). The CDR3: CASSVDRGGYGYTF. The CDR3 nucleotides read TGTGCCAGCAGCGTCGACAGGGGCGGCTATGGCTACACCTTC.

J is TRBJ2-5 and V is TRBV5-1; 7 nucleotides agree with TRBD1. V gave up 4 bases and J gave up 2 bases; unmatched junction bases: 5. The CDR3 is made up of 14 amino acids. Germline V gene lookup returns CDR1 SGHRS and CDR2 YFSETQ. The CDR3 is CASSGGQNQETQYF. As DNA, the CDR3 is TGCGCCAGCAGCGGGGGACAGAATCAAGAGACCCAGTACTTC. The whole variable domain, filled in from reference TRBV5-1 and TRBJ2-5, reads KAGVTQTPRYLIKTRGQQVTLSCSPISGHRSVSWYQQTPGQGLQFLFEYFSETQRNKGNFPGRFSGRQFSNSRSEMNVSTLELGDSALYLCASSGGQNQETQYFGPGTRLLVL.

V and J are TRBV7-8 and TRBJ2-6; tentatively, D is TRBD1 (5 bases). CDR1 SGHVS and CDR2 FQNEAQ come from the germline V gene. This CDR3 is 19 amino acids long. The V and J ends lost 5 bases and 0 bases respectively, with 20 bases between them. In nucleotides, the CDR3 is TGTGCCAGCAGCCCCCGAGACCAGGGATTTGGCTCTGGGGCCAACGTCCTGACTTTC. This codes for CASSPRDQGFGSGANVLTF.

V usage is TRBV6-5 and J usage is TRBJ1-1; D remains ambiguous. Germline-derived CDR1 and CDR2 are MNHEY and SVGAGI. The CDR3 length is 11 residues. CDR3 amino acids: CASFRSTEAFF. Here the CDR3 DNA reads TGTGCAAGTTTCCGGAGCACTGAAGCTTTCTTT.

This clone was counted between two and nine times. This rearrangement joins TRBV7-3 to TRBJ2-5; 7 positions agree with TRBD2. In germline, CDR1 is SGHTA, CDR2 FQGTGA. The CDR3 runs to 14 residues. The trim removed 5 bases at V and 3 bases at J, leaving 6 bases unmatched. The CDR3 DNA reads as TGTGCCAGCAGCCGGGGTGGGGGGGAAGAGACCCAGTACTTC. Its protein is CASSRGGGEETQYF.

The chain is built from TRBV4-3 and TRBJ2-7, with 8 bases aligning to TRBD2. The CDR3 length is 14 residues. Trimming at V came to 2 bases and at J to 4 bases, leaving 4 bases not matched to a gene. Germline-derived CDR1 and CDR2 are LGHNA and YSLEER. Here the CDR3 DNA reads TGCGCCAGCAGCCAACTCGGGGGGGAATACGAGCAGTACTTC. Encoded protein: CASSQLGGEYEQYF.

For the CDR3, the DNA is TGTGCCAGCAGCTTAGGGCCAGGCGGGGAGCTGTTTTTT. Amino acids: CASSLGPGGELFF. The J gene is TRBJ2-2, the V gene TRBV7-2; D is unresolved. Trimming took off 1 base at V and 7 bases at J, with 7 bases between the two ends. Germline assignment: CDR1 SGHTA and CDR2 FQGNSA. There are 13 residues in the CDR3. Together with reference TRBV7-2 and TRBJ2-2, the CDR3 gives the full variable domain: GAGVSQSPSNKVTEKGKDVELRCDPISGHTALYWYRQSLGQGLEFLIYFQGNSAPDKSGLPSDRFSAERTGGSVSTLTIQRTQQEDSAVYLCASSLGPGGELFFGEGSRLTVL.

The genes are TRBV7-6 and TRBJ2-7; 9 bases are a match to TRBD1. Per germline, CDR1 SGHVS and CDR2 FNYEAQ. The trim removed 6 bases at V and 5 bases at J, leaving 8 bases unmatched. The CDR3 contains 14 residues. CDR3 in DNA: TGTGCCAGCAGAGCCGGGACAGGGATCCACGAGCAGTACTTC. This translates into CASRAGTGIHEQYF.

On this clone: This sample includes further DNA sequences coding for the same CDR3. The rearrangement uses TRBV6-4 and TRBJ1-4, with TRBD1 matching 9 bases. Germline trimming cut 6 bases from V and 8 bases from J; bases unmatched to any gene: 13. The CDR3 has 16 amino acids. Germline V gene lookup returns CDR1 MRHNA and CDR2 SNTAGT. The CDR3 nucleotides are TGTGCCAGCAGGACAAAGCCGGGACAGGGCTTGGAAAAACTGTTTTTT. Its protein product is CASRTKPGQGLEKLFF.